The source of this T cell receptor beta chain is a study of cytomegalovirus exposure and HLA in healthy donors. Study background: From 150 million to 200 million T cells, an earlier analysis saw 117 million unique TCR beta sequences. Notes on the study in general: Researchers counted roughly 160 TCR beta chains as cytomegalovirus-associated. Highly shared variants forming one cluster were likely a sequencing artifact.

Comment on this clone: As yet, its antigen is unknown.

PCR employed 60 Vbeta and 13 Jbeta primers. TCRdb keeps only in-frame clones here, not all; method: immunoSEQ multiplex PCR. The table lists roughly 200,000 clones, around 75% of them singletons, with around 3% in the top ten. The sequenced sample consisted of PBMCs. The receptor comes from a male donor in good health and CMV-seronegative.

CDR3 loop: CASSGSTEYGYTF. The CDR3 region has the DNA TGTGCCAGCAGCGGATCGACAGAGTATGGCTACACCTTC. The genes are TRBV5-5 and TRBJ1-2; TRBD1 is a possible D gene (5 bases). From germline, CDR1 is SGHKS and CDR2 YYEKEE (reference sequence). The V and J ends lost 4 bases and 5 bases respectively, with 12 bases between them. CDR3 size: 13 residues.